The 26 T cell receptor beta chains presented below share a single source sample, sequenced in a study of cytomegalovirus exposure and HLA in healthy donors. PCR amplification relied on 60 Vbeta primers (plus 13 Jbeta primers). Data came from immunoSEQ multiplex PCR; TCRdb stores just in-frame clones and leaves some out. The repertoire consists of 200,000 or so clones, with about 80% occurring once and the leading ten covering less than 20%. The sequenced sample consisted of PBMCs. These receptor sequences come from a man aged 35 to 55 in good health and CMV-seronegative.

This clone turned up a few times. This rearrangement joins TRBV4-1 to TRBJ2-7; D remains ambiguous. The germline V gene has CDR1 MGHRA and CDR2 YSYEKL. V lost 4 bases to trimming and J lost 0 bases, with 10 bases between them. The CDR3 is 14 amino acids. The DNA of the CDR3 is TGCGCCAGCAGCCCGAGATTAAGCTCCTACGAGCAGTACTTC. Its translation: CASSPRLSSYEQYF.

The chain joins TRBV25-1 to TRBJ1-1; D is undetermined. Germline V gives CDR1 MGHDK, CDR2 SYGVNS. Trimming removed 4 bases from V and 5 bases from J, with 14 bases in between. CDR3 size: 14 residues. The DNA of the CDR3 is TGTGCCAGCAGTGGTTTCCTAGGCGGAACTGAAGCTTTCTTT. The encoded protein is CASSGFLGGTEAFF. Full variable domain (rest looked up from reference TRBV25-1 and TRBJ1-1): EADIYQTPRYLVIGTGKKITLECSQTMGHDKMYWYQQDPGMELHLIHYSYGVNSTEKGDLSSESTVSRIRTEHFPLTLESARPSHTSQYLCASSGFLGGTEAFFGQGTRLTVV.

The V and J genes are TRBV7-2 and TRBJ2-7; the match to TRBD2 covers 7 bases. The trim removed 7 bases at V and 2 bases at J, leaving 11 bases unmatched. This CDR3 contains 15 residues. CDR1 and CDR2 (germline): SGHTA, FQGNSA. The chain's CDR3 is CASTSMGGPAYEQYF. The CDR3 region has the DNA TGTGCCAGCACCTCCATGGGAGGGCCCGCCTACGAGCAGTACTTC.

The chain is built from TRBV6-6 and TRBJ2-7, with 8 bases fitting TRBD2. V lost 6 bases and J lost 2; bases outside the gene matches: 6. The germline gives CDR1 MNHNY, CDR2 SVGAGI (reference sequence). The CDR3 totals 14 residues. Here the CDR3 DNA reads TGTGCCAGCAGCAAGGAGGGACTAGCCTACGAGCAGTACTTC. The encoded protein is CASSKEGLAYEQYF.

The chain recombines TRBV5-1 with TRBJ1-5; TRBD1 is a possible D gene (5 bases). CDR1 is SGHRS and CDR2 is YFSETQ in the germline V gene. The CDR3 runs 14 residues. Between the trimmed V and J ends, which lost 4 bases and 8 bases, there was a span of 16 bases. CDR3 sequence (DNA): TGCGCCAGCAGCCTAGGGGTGGATGAGAAGCCCCAGCATTTT. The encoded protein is CASSLGVDEKPQHF.

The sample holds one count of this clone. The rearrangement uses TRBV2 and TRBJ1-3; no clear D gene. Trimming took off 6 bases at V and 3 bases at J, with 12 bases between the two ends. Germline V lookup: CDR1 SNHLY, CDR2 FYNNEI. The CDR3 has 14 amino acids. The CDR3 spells CASRDTRNGNTIYF. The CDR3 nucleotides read TGTGCCAGCAGAGACACACGGAATGGAAACACCATATATTTT.

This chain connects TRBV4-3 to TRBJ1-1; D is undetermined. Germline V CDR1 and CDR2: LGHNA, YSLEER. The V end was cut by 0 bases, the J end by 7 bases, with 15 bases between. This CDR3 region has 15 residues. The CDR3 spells CASSQESGADLEAFF. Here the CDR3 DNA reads TGCGCCAGCAGCCAAGAGAGCGGAGCGGACCTTGAAGCTTTCTTT.

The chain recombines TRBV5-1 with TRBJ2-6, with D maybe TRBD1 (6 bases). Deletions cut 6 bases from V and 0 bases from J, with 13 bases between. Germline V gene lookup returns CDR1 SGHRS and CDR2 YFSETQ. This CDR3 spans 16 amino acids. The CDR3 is CASTGTNHSGANVLTF. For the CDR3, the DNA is TGCGCCAGCACCGGGACAAATCACTCTGGGGCCAACGTCCTGACTTTC.

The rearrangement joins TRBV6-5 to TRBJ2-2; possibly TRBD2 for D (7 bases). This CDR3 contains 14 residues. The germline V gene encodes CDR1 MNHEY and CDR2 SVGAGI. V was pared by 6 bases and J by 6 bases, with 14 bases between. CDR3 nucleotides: TGTGCCAGCAGGTTAAAGGGGGGGTCCGGGGAGCTGTTTTTT. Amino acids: CASRLKGGSGELFF.

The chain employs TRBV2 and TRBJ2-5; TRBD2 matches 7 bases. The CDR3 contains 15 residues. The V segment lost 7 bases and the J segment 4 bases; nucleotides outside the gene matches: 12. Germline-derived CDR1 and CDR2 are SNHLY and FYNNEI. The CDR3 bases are TGTGCCAGCAAGGGTTTAGCGGGTCGGTCAGAGACCCAGTACTTC. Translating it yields CASKGLAGRSETQYF.

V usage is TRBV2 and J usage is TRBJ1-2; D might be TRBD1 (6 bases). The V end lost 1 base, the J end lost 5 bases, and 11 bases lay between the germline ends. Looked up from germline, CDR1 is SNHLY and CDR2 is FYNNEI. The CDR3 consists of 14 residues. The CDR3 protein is CASSEGGPGYGYTF. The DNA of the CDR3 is TGTGCCAGCAGTGAAGGGGGGCCGGGGTATGGCTACACCTTC.

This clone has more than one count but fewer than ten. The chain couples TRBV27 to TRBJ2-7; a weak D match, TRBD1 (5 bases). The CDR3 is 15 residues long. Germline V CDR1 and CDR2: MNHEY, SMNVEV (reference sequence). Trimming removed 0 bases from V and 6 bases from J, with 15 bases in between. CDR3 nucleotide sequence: TGTGCCAGCAGTTTATCGAGCAGGGTATCCCTCGAGCAGTACTTC. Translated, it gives CASSLSSRVSLEQYF.

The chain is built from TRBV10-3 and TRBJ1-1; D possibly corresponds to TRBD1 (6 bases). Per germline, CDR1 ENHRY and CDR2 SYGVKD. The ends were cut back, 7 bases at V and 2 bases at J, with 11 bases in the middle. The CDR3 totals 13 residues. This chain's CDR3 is CAINWDTNTEAFF. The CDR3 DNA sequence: TGTGCCATCAATTGGGACACTAACACTGAAGCTTTCTTT.

CDR3 region: CASSPWGQGIYEQFF. CDR3 DNA sequence: TGTGCCAGCAGTCCATGGGGACAGGGAATATATGAGCAGTTCTTC. This chain joins TRBV6-6 and TRBJ2-1; TRBD1 agrees at 9 bases. The CDR3 totals 15 residues. Looked up from germline, CDR1 is MNHNY and CDR2 is SVGAGI (reference sequence). V shed 5 bases, J shed 8 bases, and the junction held 10 bases outside the gene matches.

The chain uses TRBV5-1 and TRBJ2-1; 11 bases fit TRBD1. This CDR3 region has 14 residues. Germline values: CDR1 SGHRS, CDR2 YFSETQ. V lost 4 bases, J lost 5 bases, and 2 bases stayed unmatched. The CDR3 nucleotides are TGCGCCAGCAGCAGGGGACAGGGGGACAATGAGCAGTTCTTC. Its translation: CASSRGQGDNEQFF. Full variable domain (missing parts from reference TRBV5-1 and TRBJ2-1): KAGVTQTPRYLIKTRGQQVTLSCSPISGHRSVSWYQQTPGQGLQFLFEYFSETQRNKGNFPGRFSGRQFSNSRSEMNVSTLELGDSALYLCASSRGQGDNEQFFGPGTRLTVL.

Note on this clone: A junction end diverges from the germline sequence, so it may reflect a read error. The DNA of the CDR3 is TGTGCCAGCAGCTTAGGGGCCTACCAGAACGATTTT. This translates into CASSLGAYQNDF. The rearrangement joins TRBV7-9 to TRBJ1-3; D gene ambiguous. CDR1 is SEHNR and CDR2 is FQNEAQ in the germline V gene (reference sequence). The CDR3 has 12 residues.

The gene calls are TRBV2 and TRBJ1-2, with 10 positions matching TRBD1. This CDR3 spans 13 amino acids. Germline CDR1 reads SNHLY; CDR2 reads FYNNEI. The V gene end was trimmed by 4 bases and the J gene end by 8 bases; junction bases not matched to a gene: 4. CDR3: CASSGGTGVGYTF. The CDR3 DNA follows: TGTGCCAGCAGTGGTGGGACAGGGGTCGGCTACACCTTC.

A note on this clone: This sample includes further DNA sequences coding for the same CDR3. The CDR3 loop reads CASSAPPEARTFF. As DNA, the CDR3 is TGTGCCAGCAGCGCCCCCCCGGAAGCCAGGACTTTCTTT. This rearrangement joins TRBV9 to TRBJ1-1; no definite D call. Germline V gene lookup returns CDR1 SGDLS and CDR2 YYNGEE. This CDR3 contains 13 residues. With 3 bases removed from V and 12 bases from J, the gap between germline ends came to 18 bases.

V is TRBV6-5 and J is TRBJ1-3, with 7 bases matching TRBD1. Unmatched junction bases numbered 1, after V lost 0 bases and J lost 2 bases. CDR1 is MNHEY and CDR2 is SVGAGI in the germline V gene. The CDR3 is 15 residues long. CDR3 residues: CASSYSTGTGNTIYF. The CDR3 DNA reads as TGTGCCAGCAGTTACTCGACAGGGACTGGAAACACCATATATTTT.

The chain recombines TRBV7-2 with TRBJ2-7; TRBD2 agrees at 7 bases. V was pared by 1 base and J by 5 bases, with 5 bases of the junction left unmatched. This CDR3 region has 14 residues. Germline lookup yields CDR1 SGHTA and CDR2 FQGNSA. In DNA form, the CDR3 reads TGTGCCAGCAGCTTAGATGGGGGGGTGAACGAGCAGTACTTC. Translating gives CASSLDGGVNEQYF.

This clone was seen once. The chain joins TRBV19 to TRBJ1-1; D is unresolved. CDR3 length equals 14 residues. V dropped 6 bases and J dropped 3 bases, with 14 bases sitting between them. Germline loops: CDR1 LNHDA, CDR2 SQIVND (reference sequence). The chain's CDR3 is CASRMGSRDTEAFF. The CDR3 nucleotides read TGTGCCAGTAGAATGGGGAGTAGGGACACTGAAGCTTTCTTT.

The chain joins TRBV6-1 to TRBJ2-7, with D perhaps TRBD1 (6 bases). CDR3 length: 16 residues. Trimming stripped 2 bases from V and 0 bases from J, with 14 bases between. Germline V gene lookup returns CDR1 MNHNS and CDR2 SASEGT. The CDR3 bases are TGTGCCAGCAGTGAAACATGGGACACAAGCTCCTACGAGCAGTACTTC. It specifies CASSETWDTSSYEQYF.

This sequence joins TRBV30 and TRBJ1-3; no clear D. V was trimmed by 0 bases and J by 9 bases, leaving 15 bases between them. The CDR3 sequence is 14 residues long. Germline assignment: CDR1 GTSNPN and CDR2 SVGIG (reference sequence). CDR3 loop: CAWSVHPSAATIYF. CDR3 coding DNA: TGTGCCTGGAGTGTACACCCCTCCGCGGCCACCATATATTTT. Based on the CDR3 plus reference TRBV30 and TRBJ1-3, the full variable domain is SQTIHQWPATLVQPVGSPLSLECTVEGTSNPNLYWYRQAAGRGLQLLFYSVGIGQISSEVPQNLSASRPQDRQFILSSKKLLLSDSGFYLCAWSVHPSAATIYFGEGSWLTVV.

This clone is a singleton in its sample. CDR3 protein: CASSQDSGMNTEAFF. CDR3 nucleotides: TGCGCCAGCAGCCAAGACTCGGGGATGAACACTGAAGCTTTCTTT. The chain links TRBV4-3 to TRBJ1-1, with D unclear. CDR3 length equals 15 residues. CDR1 LGHNA and CDR2 YSLEER come from the germline V gene. Deletions cut 0 bases from V and 0 bases from J, with 8 bases between.

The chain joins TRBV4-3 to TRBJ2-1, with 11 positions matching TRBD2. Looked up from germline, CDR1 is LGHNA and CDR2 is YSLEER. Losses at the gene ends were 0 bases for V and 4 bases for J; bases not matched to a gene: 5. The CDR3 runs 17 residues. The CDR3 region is CASSQEISGGVYNEQFF. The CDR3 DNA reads TGCGCCAGCAGCCAAGAGATTAGCGGGGGGGTGTACAATGAGCAGTTCTTC.

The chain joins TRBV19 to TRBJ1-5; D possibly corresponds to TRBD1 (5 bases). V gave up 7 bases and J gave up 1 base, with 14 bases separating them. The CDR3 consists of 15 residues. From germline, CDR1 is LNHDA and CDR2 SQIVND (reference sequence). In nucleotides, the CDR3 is TGTGCCAGTACCCCGGTTAGGGGAAGCAATCAGCCCCAGCATTTT. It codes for CASTPVRGSNQPQHF.